This T cell receptor (beta chain) emerged from a study of T cell responses to AZD1222 COVID-19 vaccine. Study context: Recipients boosted at about 4 weeks or about 12 weeks are pooled.

CDR1 LGHNA and CDR2 YSLEER come from the germline V gene. This CDR3 is built from 15 residues. V trimming: 1 base; J trimming: 4 bases; junction bases outside the gene matches: 4. For this clone: The antigen is unknown.

The study, taken as a whole, reports: In all cases, repertoires were sampled only after the peak T cell response.

Using immunoSEQ multiplex PCR, the repertoire was profiled, and TCRdb retains in-frame clones only, with some absent. The table has around 110,000 clones, roughly nine tenths seen once. The sample in question was peripheral blood, obtained on day 0 of AZD1222 vaccination. The chain recombines TRBV4-3 with TRBJ2-3, with 8 bases matching TRBD2. The origin of this receptor is an adult in good health. In nucleotides, the CDR3 is TGCGCCAGCAGCCAAGCAGCGGGAGAGGCAGATACGCAGTATTTT. Residues: CASSQAAGEADTQYF.